This TCR beta chain was sequenced during a study of vaccination effects on CD4 cells after COVID-19. Profiling relied on immunoSEQ multiplex PCR, and the TCRdb table lists in-frame clones only, not all of them. The sample gives around 71,000 clones, approximately 72% of which show up once; roughly 4% is in the top ten. Turning to this clone: The target antigen is unknown.

Sequencing was preceded by expansion of antigen-specific CD4+ T cells with viral peptide pools in the ViraFEST assay. With roughly 10 days of culture completed, CD4+ T cells were isolated. Vaccine recipients lacked prior SARS-CoV-2 infection and had negative nucleocapsid antibodies. Per the germline V gene, CDR1 is SNHLY and CDR2 is FYNNEI. There are 16 residues in the CDR3. Trimming cost V 2 bases and J 3 bases, with 13 bases left between them. This TCR derives from a human donor who received a COVID-19 vaccine. The sample was CD4+ T cells from PBMCs cultured with HCoV-OC43 spike peptides, taken before COVID-19 vaccination. Described subset: HCoV-OC43 spike overlapping peptide pool stimulation. The V gene is TRBV2, the J gene TRBJ1-4; D is unresolved. The CDR3 DNA is TGTGCCAGCAGTGAAACGAGGTGGGCTGCTAATGAAAAACTGTTTTTT. Amino acids: CASSETRWAANEKLFF. The variable domain in full, with the rest retrieved from reference TRBV2 and TRBJ1-4, is EPEVTQTPSHQVTQMGQEVILRCVPISNHLYFYWYRQILGQKVEFLVSFYNNEISEKSEIFDDQFSVERPDGSNFTLKIRSTKLEDSAMYFCASSETRWAANEKLFFGSGTQLSVL.